One sample yielded the 14 T cell receptor beta chains listed below, sequenced in a study of cytomegalovirus exposure and HLA in healthy donors. Only in-frame clones appear in the TCRdb table, and some are missing; sequencing was by immunoSEQ multiplex PCR. The data contain roughly 150,000 clones, more than 70% of them singletons. The sequenced sample was PBMCs. Receptors originate from a man under 40 in good health and CMV-seropositive.

The J gene is TRBJ2-3, the V gene TRBV6-5; D is undetermined. The CDR3 extends over 14 amino acids. Trimming pared 2 bases from V and 1 base from J, leaving 7 bases between. CDR1 is MNHEY, CDR2 SVGAGI, per germline. The CDR3 DNA sequence: TGTGCCAGCAGTTACCCCAGTGGCACAGATACGCAGTATTTT. Protein: CASSYPSGTDTQYF.

The chain uses TRBV7-3 and TRBJ2-2, with 9 bases matching TRBD1. Unmatched junction bases numbered 0, after V lost 3 bases and J lost 1 base. The germline V gene has CDR1 SGHTA and CDR2 FQGTGA. The CDR3 sequence is 15 residues long. The CDR3 bases are TGTGCCAGCAGCTTGGACAGGGGGAACACCGGGGAGCTGTTTTTT. Its protein is CASSLDRGNTGELFF.

V and J are TRBV5-8 and TRBJ1-1; 7 nucleotides align to TRBD1. In germline, CDR1 is SGHTS, CDR2 YDEGEE. Unmatched junction bases numbered 5, after V lost 1 base and J lost 8 bases. The CDR3 totals 13 residues. The CDR3 spells CASSLRGPPEAFF. Written as DNA, the CDR3 is TGTGCCAGCAGCTTGAGGGGGCCCCCCGAAGCTTTCTTT. Filled out from reference TRBV5-8 and TRBJ1-1, the complete variable domain reads EAGVTQSPTHLIKTRGQQATLRCSPISGHTSVYWYQQALGLGLQFLLWYDEGEERNRGNFPPRFSGRQFPNYSSELNVNALELEDSALYLCASSLRGPPEAFFGQGTRLTVV.

The V and J genes are TRBV14 and TRBJ1-4, with D unclear. V lost 2 bases and J lost 0, with 4 bases in between. Germline CDR1 and CDR2: SGHDN and FVKESK. This CDR3 comprises 14 residues. CDR3 in amino acids: CASSQRSTNEKLFF. The CDR3 region has the DNA TGTGCCAGCAGCCAACGGTCAACTAATGAAAAACTGTTTTTT.

The rearrangement joins TRBV9 to TRBJ2-3; a possible D gene is TRBD2 (5 bases). The germline CDR1 and CDR2 sequences are SGDLS and YYNGEE. V shed 0 bases and J shed 1 base, with 12 bases lying between them. This CDR3 spans 16 amino acids. The CDR3 DNA reads TGTGCCAGCAGCGTAGAGGCTAGCTGGGGCACAGATACGCAGTATTTT. Residues: CASSVEASWGTDTQYF. The complete variable domain, with remaining parts taken from reference TRBV9 and TRBJ2-3, reads DSGVTQTPKHLITATGQRVTLRCSPRSGDLSVYWYQQSLDQGLQFLIQYYNGEERAKGNILERFSAQQFPDLHSELNLSSLELGDSALYFCASSVEASWGTDTQYFGPGTRLTVL.

The V and J genes are TRBV5-1 and TRBJ1-1; tentative D call: TRBD1 (5 bases). Germline V gene lookup returns CDR1 SGHRS and CDR2 YFSETQ. Trimming took 4 bases from V and 10 from J, leaving 14 bases between them. The CDR3 sequence is 12 residues long. CDR3 DNA sequence: TGCGCCAGCAGCCTTAACGGACAAATAGCTTTCTTT. It specifies CASSLNGQIAFF.

The V and J genes are TRBV29-1 and TRBJ2-2, with 7 bases that match TRBD2. The V and J ends lost 7 bases and 0 bases, in that order; junction bases with no gene match: 8. This CDR3 region has 15 residues. From germline, CDR1 is SQVTM and CDR2 ANQGSEA. As DNA, the CDR3 is TGCAGCGGCCGCGGGGGTGGGGCGAACACCGGGGAGCTGTTTTTT. The encoded protein is CSGRGGGANTGELFF.

This clone was observed a handful of times. The chain uses TRBV10-3 and TRBJ1-3; D is perhaps TRBD1 (6 bases). Germline loops: CDR1 ENHRY, CDR2 SYGVKD. The germline V and J ends were trimmed by 5 bases and 1 base, with 12 bases remaining between them. This CDR3 spans 15 amino acids. CDR3 coding DNA: TGTGCCATCAGTCCAGAAAGGGGGTCTGGAAACACCATATATTTT. This gives the protein CAISPERGSGNTIYF.

The chain combines TRBV7-9 with TRBJ1-5, with TRBD1 as a possible D gene (6 bases). The CDR3 covers 17 residues. V lost 5 bases, J lost 4 bases, and 21 bases lay in between. Per the germline V gene, CDR1 is SEHNR and CDR2 is FQNEAQ (reference sequence). The CDR3 protein is CASSITGTIGGNQPQHF. Here the CDR3 DNA reads TGTGCCAGCAGCATTACCGGGACAATTGGCGGGAATCAGCCCCAGCATTTT. Supplemented by reference TRBV7-9 and TRBJ1-5, the full variable domain reads DTGVSQNPRHKITKRGQNVTFRCDPISEHNRLYWYRQTLGQGPEFLTYFQNEAQLEKSRLLSDRFSAERPKGSFSTLEIQRTEQGDSAMYLCASSITGTIGGNQPQHFGDGTRLSIL.

This clone occurred once. The CDR3 reads CATSRDEAYHYEQYF. In DNA form, the CDR3 reads TGTGCCACCAGCAGAGATGAGGCATATCACTACGAGCAGTACTTC. V gene TRBV15 combines with J gene TRBJ2-7; D ambiguous. The CDR3 covers 15 residues. Trimming removed 0 bases from V and 3 bases from J, with 12 bases in between. Germline CDR1 is LNHNV and CDR2 is YYDKDF (reference sequence).

V gene TRBV30 combines with J gene TRBJ2-1, with D possibly matching TRBD1 (5 bases). V was cut by 2 bases and J by 5 bases, with 13 bases left in between. The CDR3 consists of 14 residues. The germline V gene has CDR1 GTSNPN and CDR2 SVGIG (reference sequence). The CDR3 region has the DNA TGTGCCTGGAGTCGTAAAGGGGTGAACAATGAGCAGTTCTTC. The encoded protein is CAWSRKGVNNEQFF. Full variable domain (remainder filled in from reference TRBV30 and TRBJ2-1): SQTIHQWPATLVQPVGSPLSLECTVEGTSNPNLYWYRQAAGRGLQLLFYSVGIGQISSEVPQNLSASRPQDRQFILSSKKLLLSDSGFYLCAWSRKGVNNEQFFGPGTRLTVL.

The count of this clone is one. The genes are TRBV7-9 and TRBJ1-4; 9 positions agree with TRBD1. J gave up 7 bases and V 5 bases, and 11 bases lay outside the gene matches. Per the germline V gene, CDR1 is SEHNR and CDR2 is FQNEAQ (reference sequence). This CDR3 is 16 amino acids long. The CDR3 is CASSILLDRGFEKLFF. The DNA of the CDR3 is TGTGCCAGCAGCATCCTATTGGACAGGGGTTTTGAAAAACTGTTTTTT.

This rearrangement joins TRBV7-2 to TRBJ2-7; 10 positions agree with TRBD1. This CDR3 has 14 residues. From germline, CDR1 is SGHTA and CDR2 FQGNSA. Trimming at V came to 7 bases and at J to 8 bases, leaving 11 bases not matched to a gene. CDR3 sequence: CASTRGTGVVKQYF. The DNA for the CDR3 is TGTGCCAGCACCAGAGGGACAGGGGTTGTTAAGCAGTACTTC.

The chain carries TRBV5-4 and TRBJ2-5, with TRBD1 identical over 9 bases. The CDR3 covers 15 residues. V trimming: 0 bases; J trimming: 9 bases; junction bases outside the gene matches: 9. Germline loops: CDR1 SGHNT, CDR2 YYREEE (reference sequence). CDR3: CASSLAGQGPWAQYF. As DNA, the CDR3 is TGTGCCAGCAGCTTGGCGGGACAGGGTCCGTGGGCCCAGTACTTC.